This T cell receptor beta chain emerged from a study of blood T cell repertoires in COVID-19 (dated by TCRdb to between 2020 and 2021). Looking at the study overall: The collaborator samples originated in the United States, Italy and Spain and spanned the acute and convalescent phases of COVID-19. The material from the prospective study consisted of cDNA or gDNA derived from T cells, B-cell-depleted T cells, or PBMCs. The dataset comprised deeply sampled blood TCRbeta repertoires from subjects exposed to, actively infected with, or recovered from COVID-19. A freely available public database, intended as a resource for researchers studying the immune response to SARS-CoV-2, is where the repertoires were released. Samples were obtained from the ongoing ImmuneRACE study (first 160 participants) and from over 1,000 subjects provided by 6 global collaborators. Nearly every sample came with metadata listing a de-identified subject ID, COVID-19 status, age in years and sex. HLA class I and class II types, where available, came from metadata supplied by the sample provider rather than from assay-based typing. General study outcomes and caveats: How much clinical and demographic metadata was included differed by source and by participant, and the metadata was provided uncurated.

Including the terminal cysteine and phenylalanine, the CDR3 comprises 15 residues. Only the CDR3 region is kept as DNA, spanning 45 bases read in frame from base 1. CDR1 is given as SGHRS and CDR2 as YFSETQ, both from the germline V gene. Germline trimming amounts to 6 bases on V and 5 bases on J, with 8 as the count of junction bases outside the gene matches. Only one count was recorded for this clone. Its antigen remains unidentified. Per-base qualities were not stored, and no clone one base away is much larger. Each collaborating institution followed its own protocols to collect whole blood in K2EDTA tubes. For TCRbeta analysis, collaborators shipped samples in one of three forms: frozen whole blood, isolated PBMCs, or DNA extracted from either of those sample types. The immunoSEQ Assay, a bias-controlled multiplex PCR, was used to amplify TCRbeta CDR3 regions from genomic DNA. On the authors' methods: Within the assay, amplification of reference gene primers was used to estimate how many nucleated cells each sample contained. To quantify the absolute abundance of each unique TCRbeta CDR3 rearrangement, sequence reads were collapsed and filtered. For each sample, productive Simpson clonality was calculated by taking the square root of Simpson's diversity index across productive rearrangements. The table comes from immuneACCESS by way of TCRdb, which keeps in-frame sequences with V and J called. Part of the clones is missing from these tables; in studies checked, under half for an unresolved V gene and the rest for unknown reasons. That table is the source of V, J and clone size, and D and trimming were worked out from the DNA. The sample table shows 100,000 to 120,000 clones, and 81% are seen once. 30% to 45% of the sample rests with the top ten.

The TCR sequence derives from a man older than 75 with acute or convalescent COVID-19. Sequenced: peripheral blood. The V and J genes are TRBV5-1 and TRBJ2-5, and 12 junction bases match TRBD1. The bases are TGCGCCAGCAACACCGGGACAGGGGGCGTCGAGACCCAGTACTTC. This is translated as CASNTGTGGVETQYF.